This T cell receptor beta chain was sequenced during a study of T-cell reconstitution after alpha-beta-depleted transplantation in children (TCRdb year 2016). About the study as a whole: The study quantitatively tracked T-cell immune reconstitution after TCRalphabeta/CD19-depleted allogeneic hematopoietic cell transplantation in children using TCR repertoire profiling. On the study overall, not on this receptor specifically: In some patients, the high TCRbeta diversity seen at day 60 was put down to recipient T cells and intrathymic progenitors that had survived conditioning. About two months after transplant, the apparently early recovery of alphabetaT-cell counts reportedly depended on just several hundred clones that had expanded rapidly and came from non-depleted graft cells. The frequencies of hyperexpanded clones fell over the following months, and after one year, T-cell counts and TCRbeta diversity were mostly attributed to newly produced T cells.

This specimen's treatment or condition label, per the study, means: allogeneic hematopoietic cell transplantation with graft depleted of TCRalphabeta T cells and CD19 B cells. TCRalphabeta/CD19-depleted allogeneic hematopoietic cell grafts were given to the transplant recipients, all of whom were children. On this clonotype itself: What antigen it recognizes has not been identified. Within one base of it there is no much larger clone, and no base qualities were kept.

The library was obtained by PCR. For sequencing, an Illumina HiSeq 2500 was employed. TCR libraries were prepared with molecular barcoding, using unique molecular identifiers to normalize TCRbeta repertoire quantification. TCRdb reran the public reads through fastp at Q25 and MiXCR, keeping productive beta chains. Every distinct CDR3 protein forms one entry, paired with its most common genes and DNA. This sample is represented by about 460,000 distinct CDR3 sequences; about an eighth of them were singletons. Approximately 15% of the sample belongs to the ten largest clones. This sequence originates from a female patient aged 2-9 years who had a stem cell transplant for aplastic anemia, so the T cells may come from the graft donor. Material: PBMCs, mostly from graft donor cells, obtained 180 days after TCRalphabeta/CD19-depleted stem cell transplant.

The nucleotide sequence is given as TGTGCCAGCAGCAGGGACAGGGCTAATGAAAAACTGTTTTTT. It specifies CASSRDRANEKLFF. The chain was built from TRBV7-2 and TRBJ1-4; the junction holds 9 bases that match TRBD1. For CDR1 and CDR2, the germline V gene lists SGHTA and FQGNSA. The CDR3 sequence holds 14 residues, the cysteine and phenylalanine included. Of all the DNA, just the CDR3 is kept, 42 bases in frame from base 1. Trimming removed 5 bases from V and 3 bases from J; the gene matches leave 1 base unexplained.